This T cell receptor (beta chain) appears in the sequencing data of a study of beta chain features in type 1 diabetes. The study reverse transcribed the entire isolated RNA, so it sequenced expressed TCRB transcripts. Only in-frame clones appear in the TCRdb table, and some are missing; sequencing was by immunoSEQ multiplex PCR. The sample includes approximately 300,000 clones, 9.5% to 12% of them seen just once. This clonotype originated in a woman in her twenties or thirties in good health. The material sequenced was naive CD4+ T cells from blood.

The CDR3, as DNA: TGTGCCAGTAGTATACGTCCAGGGGGAAACTACGAGCAGTACTTC. Its translation is CASSIRPGGNYEQYF. The chain is built from TRBV19 and TRBJ2-7; 7 bases agree with TRBD1. V dropped 2 bases and J dropped 3; count of bases not matched to a gene: 7. Germline CDR1 is LNHDA and CDR2 is SQIVND (reference sequence). The CDR3 is made up of 15 amino acids.